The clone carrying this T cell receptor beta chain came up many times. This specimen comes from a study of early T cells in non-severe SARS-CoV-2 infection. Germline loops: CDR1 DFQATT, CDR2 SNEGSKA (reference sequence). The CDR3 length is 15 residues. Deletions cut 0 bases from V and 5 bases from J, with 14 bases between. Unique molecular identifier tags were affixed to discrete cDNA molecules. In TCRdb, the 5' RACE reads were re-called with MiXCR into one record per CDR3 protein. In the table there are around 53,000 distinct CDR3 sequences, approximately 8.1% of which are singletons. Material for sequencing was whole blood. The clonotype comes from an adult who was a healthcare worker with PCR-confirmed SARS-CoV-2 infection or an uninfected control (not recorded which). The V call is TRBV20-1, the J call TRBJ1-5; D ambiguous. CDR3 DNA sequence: TGCAGTGCTAGAGAACTAGCGAGTTGGGATCAGCCCCAGCATTTT. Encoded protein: CSARELASWDQPQHF.